What follows is one T cell receptor beta chain and its context. Its antigen is undetermined. The data stem from a study of cytomegalovirus exposure and HLA in healthy donors. Findings and caveats of the study: Across donors, presence/absence analyses took sequencing depth to be roughly uniform.

PCR primers comprised 60 Vbeta and 13 Jbeta primers. The protocol was immunoSEQ multiplex PCR, while the TCRdb copy is restricted to in-frame clones and leaves out a portion. The sample has 120,000 to 150,000 clones; less than 80% are singletons. This CDR3 is built from 14 residues. V gave up 8 bases and J gave up 0 bases; unmatched junction bases: 7. Germline CDR1 MGHDK, CDR2 SYGVNS. The chain recombines TRBV25-1 with TRBJ2-7, with 7 bases lining up with TRBD1. The sequenced material came from PBMCs. The receptor was derived from a woman between 45 and 65 years old in good health and CMV-seropositive. Here the CDR3 DNA reads TGTGCCAGCGCCCCGAGGGACAGCTCCTACGAGCAGTACTTC. Protein: CASAPRDSSYEQYF.